Detailed here is one T cell receptor (beta chain). This specimen comes from a study of sequential checkpoint blockade in melanoma. This CDR3 is built from 16 residues. V was cut by 4 bases and J by 1 base, with 12 bases left in between. Germline CDR1 SGHRS, CDR2 YFSETQ. Using immunoSEQ multiplex PCR, the repertoire was profiled, and TCRdb retains in-frame clones only, with some absent. The top ten clones hold approximately 15% of a sample with about 6,100 clones, about 20% of them seen once. The treatment: randomized to nivolumab then ipilimumab (arm A) or the reverse (arm B). No patient had prior DNA-damaging chemotherapy.

The sequence came from a human donor with melanoma. The chain recombines TRBV5-1 with TRBJ2-6, with D maybe TRBD1 (6 bases). Sequences were derived from tumor tissue (inferred from file names), sampled from a patient given nivolumab and ipilimumab in sequence. CDR3 region: CASSQNTGSGANVLTF. In DNA, the CDR3 is TGCGCCAGCAGCCAAAATACAGGGTCTGGGGCCAACGTCCTGACTTTC.